This is a list of T cell receptor beta chains from one sample in a study of long-term antiretroviral therapy in people with HIV. The table came from immunoSEQ multiplex PCR; TCRdb's copy has only in-frame clones and leaves some out. The data contain 20,000 to 30,000 clones, 85% of them seen just once; the ten biggest clones take up 8% to 9.5%. Here the sequenced sample was unsorted PBMCs, taken 2.3 years after starting antiretroviral therapy. All receptors come from a middle-aged man with HIV. Both conserved end residues are trimmed from each CDR3. Each record gives: D gene, clone size, V gene, CDR3 protein. The D gene is left open where the match is weak. The listing skips clone size in some rows; elsewhere it reads once, few, many or a size class.

d_call: NA
clone_size: few
v_call: TRBV11-2
cdr3_aa: ASSLDPLASYNEQF

d_call: TRBD2
clone_size: NA
v_call: TRBV7-9
cdr3_aa: ASSRTSGVGYNEQF

d_call: NA
clone_size: NA
v_call: TRBV11-2
cdr3_aa: ASRKSGGPYEQY

d_call: TRBD1
clone_size: NA
v_call: TRBV13
cdr3_aa: ASSSRQDRHLQETQY

d_call: NA
clone_size: NA
v_call: TRBV7-2
cdr3_aa: ASSSLRGSEQY

d_call: NA
clone_size: few
v_call: TRBV5-4
cdr3_aa: ASSLDGGSYGYT

d_call: NA
clone_size: once
v_call: TRBV7-9
cdr3_aa: ASSLTGSGTDTQY

d_call: TRBD2
clone_size: NA
v_call: TRBV11-2
cdr3_aa: ASSLGTSTEQY

d_call: NA
clone_size: NA
v_call: TRBV5-6
cdr3_aa: ASSFDRQETQY

d_call: TRBD1
clone_size: NA
v_call: TRBV6-7
cdr3_aa: ASSPNPGQGGEKLF

d_call: TRBD1
clone_size: NA
v_call: TRBV2
cdr3_aa: ASSDRTGGREQF

d_call: NA
clone_size: NA
v_call: TRBV5-1
cdr3_aa: ASSKQGLATNEKLF

d_call: NA
clone_size: NA
v_call: TRBV7-3
cdr3_aa: ASSSSGRIGETQY

d_call: TRBD2
clone_size: NA
v_call: TRBV2
cdr3_aa: ASSSLTSGNYNEQF

d_call: NA
clone_size: few
v_call: TRBV7-3
cdr3_aa: ASSLYLGAGTGELF

d_call: NA
clone_size: once
v_call: TRBV7-8
cdr3_aa: ASSLERSGTQPQH

d_call: NA
clone_size: NA
v_call: TRBV6-5
cdr3_aa: ASRPLEGRGEQY

d_call: NA
clone_size: NA
v_call: TRBV7-9
cdr3_aa: ASSLEGESTGELF

d_call: TRBD1
clone_size: NA
v_call: TRBV2
cdr3_aa: ASRMPGQGYGYT

d_call: NA
clone_size: NA
v_call: TRBV19
cdr3_aa: ASSIGVQPQH

d_call: NA
clone_size: few
v_call: TRBV19
cdr3_aa: ASSRRGGRYSNQPQH

d_call: NA
clone_size: NA
v_call: TRBV7-8
cdr3_aa: ASSPFLSQETQY

d_call: NA
clone_size: NA
v_call: TRBV11-2
cdr3_aa: ASSLGDASYEQY

d_call: NA
clone_size: NA
v_call: TRBV13
cdr3_aa: ASSRGEGLNEQY

d_call: TRBD1
clone_size: few
v_call: TRBV5-1
cdr3_aa: ASSQILTGGNTGELF

d_call: NA
clone_size: NA
v_call: TRBV19
cdr3_aa: ASSMAGRGYGYT

d_call: NA
clone_size: NA
v_call: TRBV7-9
cdr3_aa: ASSLPAGYGYT

d_call: TRBD2
clone_size: NA
v_call: TRBV11-2
cdr3_aa: ASSLEGGLAWGNEQF

d_call: NA
clone_size: NA
v_call: TRBV6-8
cdr3_aa: ASSYSHRLLNTEAF

d_call: TRBD1
clone_size: NA
v_call: TRBV19
cdr3_aa: ASSMGTATYEQY

d_call: TRBD2
clone_size: NA
v_call: TRBV4-2
cdr3_aa: ASSLSGTSGGDRRTDTQY

d_call: NA
clone_size: NA
v_call: TRBV5-1
cdr3_aa: ASSLVHGRTDTQY

d_call: NA
clone_size: NA
v_call: TRBV10-3
cdr3_aa: AIRSGRVGTEAF

d_call: NA
clone_size: NA
v_call: TRBV6-5
cdr3_aa: ASRGDKGENYT

d_call: TRBD2
clone_size: NA
v_call: TRBV18
cdr3_aa: ASSRRGTDETQY

d_call: NA
clone_size: NA
v_call: TRBV29-1
cdr3_aa: SVEPGRDYT

d_call: NA
clone_size: NA
v_call: TRBV10-3
cdr3_aa: AIRDGSYEQY

d_call: NA
clone_size: NA
v_call: TRBV5-5
cdr3_aa: ASIRPGEGYT

d_call: NA
clone_size: NA
v_call: TRBV30
cdr3_aa: AWSVLLNPGNEQF